Following are 5 T cell receptor beta chains from one sample sequenced in a study of cytomegalovirus exposure and HLA in healthy donors. PCR involved 60 Vbeta and 13 Jbeta primers. Clones were read by immunoSEQ multiplex PCR, and TCRdb kept only the in-frame ones, dropping some. The sample holds approximately 130,000 clones. Material: PBMCs. These receptors were collected from a woman aged 55-70 years in good health and CMV-seronegative.

The V call is TRBV7-9, the J call TRBJ2-1, with D possibly matching TRBD2 (7 bases). Germline CDR1 SEHNR, CDR2 FQNEAQ (reference sequence). CDR3 length equals 18 residues. V lost 5 bases, J lost 3 bases, and 23 bases lay in between. As DNA, the CDR3 is TGTGCCAGCAGCAGAGTCCAGCGGGGAGGGACACACTACAATGAGCAGTTCTTC. It is translated as CASSRVQRGGTHYNEQFF.

The CDR3 reads CASSPRGGRDEQFF. Here the CDR3 DNA reads TGTGCCAGCAGTCCCCGGGGGGGAAGGGATGAGCAGTTCTTC. The chain is built from TRBV27 and TRBJ2-1; 8 bases match TRBD2. With V trimmed by 5 bases and J by 8 bases, 8 bases remained unmatched. The CDR3 loop spans 14 amino acids. The V gene's germline CDR1 is MNHEY and CDR2 SMNVEV (reference sequence).

V is TRBV6-1 and J is TRBJ2-2, with D perhaps matching TRBD2 (5 bases). This CDR3 spans 15 amino acids. Deletions cut 0 bases from V and 4 bases from J, with 9 bases between. Germline CDR1 MNHNS, CDR2 SASEGT. The DNA of the CDR3 is TGTGCCAGCAGTGAAGCGCTCGGGGTCACCGGGGAGCTGTTTTTT. This gives the protein CASSEALGVTGELFF.

The V gene is TRBV5-1, the J gene TRBJ2-7; tentative D call: TRBD1 (6 bases). The germline gives CDR1 SGHRS, CDR2 YFSETQ. Between the trimmed V and J ends, which lost 4 bases and 2 bases, there was a span of 13 bases. This CDR3 comprises 14 residues. The CDR3 coding sequence is TGCGCCAGCAGCCTAGGACAGACTACCTACGAGCAGTACTTC. Translating it yields CASSLGQTTYEQYF.

The chain has TRBV4-2 and TRBJ2-2; D not resolved. CDR3 length: 13 residues. Germline values: CDR1 LGHNA, CDR2 YNFKEQ. Trimming took off 0 bases at V and 6 bases at J, with 5 bases between the two ends. The DNA for the CDR3 is TGTGCCAGCAGCCAAGAACCGGCCGGGGAGCTGTTTTTT. The encoded protein is CASSQEPAGELFF.